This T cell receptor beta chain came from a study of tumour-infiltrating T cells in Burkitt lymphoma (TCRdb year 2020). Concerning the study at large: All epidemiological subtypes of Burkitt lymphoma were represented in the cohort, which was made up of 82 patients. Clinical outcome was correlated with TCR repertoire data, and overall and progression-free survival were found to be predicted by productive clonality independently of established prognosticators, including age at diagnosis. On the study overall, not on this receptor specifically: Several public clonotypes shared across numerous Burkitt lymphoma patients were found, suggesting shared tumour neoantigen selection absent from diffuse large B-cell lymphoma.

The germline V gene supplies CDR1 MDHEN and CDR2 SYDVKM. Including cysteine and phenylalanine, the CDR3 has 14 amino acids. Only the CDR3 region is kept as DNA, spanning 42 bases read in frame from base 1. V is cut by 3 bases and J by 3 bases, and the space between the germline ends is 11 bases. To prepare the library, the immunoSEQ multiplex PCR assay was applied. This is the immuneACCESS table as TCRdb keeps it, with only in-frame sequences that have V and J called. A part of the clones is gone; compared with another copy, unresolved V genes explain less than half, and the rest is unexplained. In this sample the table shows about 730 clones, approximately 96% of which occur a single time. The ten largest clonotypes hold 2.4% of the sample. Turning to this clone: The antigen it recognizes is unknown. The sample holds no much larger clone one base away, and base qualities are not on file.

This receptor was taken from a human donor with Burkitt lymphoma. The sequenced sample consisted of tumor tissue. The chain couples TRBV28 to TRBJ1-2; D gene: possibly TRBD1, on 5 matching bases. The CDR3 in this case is CASSFRGRDYGYTF. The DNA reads TGTGCCAGCAGTTTTAGGGGCAGGGACTATGGCTACACCTTC.